The entry below describes one T cell receptor beta chain. What this receptor recognizes is not known. Per-nucleotide qualities are absent, and no much larger clonotype sits a single base away. TCRbeta CDR3 regions were amplified from genomic DNA using the immunoSEQ Assay, a bias-controlled multiplex PCR. The source study handled its data this way. Within the assay, amplification of reference gene primers was used to estimate how many nucleated cells each sample contained. To quantify the absolute abundance of each unique TCRbeta CDR3 rearrangement, sequence reads were collapsed and filtered. Productive Simpson clonality was computed per sample as the square root of Simpson's diversity index over productive rearrangements. Entries here come from immuneACCESS through TCRdb and include only in-frame sequences with V and J called. Some clones fail to appear in such tables; in the studies checked, an unresolved V gene covers under half of the shortfall, and the cause of the remainder is unknown. That table gives V, J and clone size, and the DNA gave D and trimming. This sample comprises some 38,000 clones, about nine tenths of them detected only once. 2% to 2.5% of the sample comes from the top ten.

The collaborating institutions used their own protocols to collect whole blood in K2EDTA tubes. For TCRbeta analysis, collaborators shipped samples in one of three forms: frozen whole blood, isolated PBMCs, or DNA extracted from either of those sample types. The sample originates from a study of blood T cell repertoires in COVID-19 (dated by TCRdb to the early 2020s). Regarding the study in general: The collaborator samples originated in the United States, Italy and Spain and spanned the acute and convalescent phases of COVID-19. The prospective study material was composed of cDNA or gDNA derived from T cells, B-cell-depleted T cells, or PBMCs. Subjects who had been exposed to COVID-19, were actively infected with it, or had recovered from it provided the deeply sampled blood TCRbeta repertoires that made up the dataset. The repertoires were released in a freely available public database meant as a resource for research on the immune response to SARS-CoV-2. The samples were drawn from two sources: the first 160 participants of the ongoing ImmuneRACE study, and over 950 subjects contributed by 6 global collaborators. The sample metadata nearly always contained a de-identified subject ID, COVID-19 status, age in years and sex. Where available, HLA class I and class II types were taken from metadata supplied by the sample provider and were not determined by assay-based typing. Paper-wide results and their limitations: The quantity of clinical and demographic metadata differed by source and by participant and was supplied without curation.

According to the germline V gene, CDR1 reads SGDLS and CDR2 reads YYNGEE. V was cut back by 0 bases and J by 0 bases, leaving a gap of 7 bases between them. Taken from cysteine to phenylalanine, the CDR3 has 15 residues. CDR3 DNA only is kept here, 45 bases in frame from base 1. The sample was peripheral blood. This receptor was identified in a man aged 50 or older with active COVID-19. The V and J segments used are TRBV9 and TRBJ2-1, with TRBD2 as a weak D call on 6 bases. DNA sequence: TGTGCCAGCAGCGTAGCGGGAGACTCCTACAATGAGCAGTTCTTC. This codes for CASSVAGDSYNEQFF.